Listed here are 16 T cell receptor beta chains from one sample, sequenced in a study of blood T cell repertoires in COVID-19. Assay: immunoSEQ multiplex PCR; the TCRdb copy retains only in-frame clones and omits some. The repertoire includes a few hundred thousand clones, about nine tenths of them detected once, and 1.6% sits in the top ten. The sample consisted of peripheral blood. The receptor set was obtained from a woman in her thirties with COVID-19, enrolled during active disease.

CDR3 nucleotide sequence: TGTGCCAGCTCACCACCGGCTGGCGAAAAACTGTTTTTT. It codes for CASSPPAGEKLFF. The rearrangement uses TRBV18 and TRBJ1-4; D is uncertain. With 0 bases removed from V and 8 bases from J, the gap between germline ends came to 7 bases. CDR3 length: 13 residues. Germline V gene data show CDR1 as KGHSH and CDR2 as LQKENI.

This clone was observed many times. The CDR3 reads CASSPVAGRYTF. CDR3 nucleotide sequence: TGTGCCAGCAGTCCCGTGGCCGGGAGATACACCTTC. The chain joins TRBV6-2 or TRBV6-3 to TRBJ1-2, with D uncertain. This CDR3 has 12 residues. Between the trimmed V and J ends, which lost 5 bases and 11 bases, there was a span of 15 bases. The germline CDR1 and CDR2 sequences are MNHEY and SVGEGT.

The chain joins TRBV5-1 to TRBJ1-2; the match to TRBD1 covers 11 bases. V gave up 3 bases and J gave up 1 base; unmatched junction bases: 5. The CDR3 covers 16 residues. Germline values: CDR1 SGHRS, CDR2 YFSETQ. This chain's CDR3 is CASSWGTGGFNYGYTF. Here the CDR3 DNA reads TGCGCCAGCAGCTGGGGGACAGGGGGTTTTAACTATGGCTACACCTTC.

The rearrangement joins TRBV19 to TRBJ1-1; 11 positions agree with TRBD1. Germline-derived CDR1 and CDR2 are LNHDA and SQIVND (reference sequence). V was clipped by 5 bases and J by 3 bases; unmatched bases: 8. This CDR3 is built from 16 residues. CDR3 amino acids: CASSVLGQGADTEAFF. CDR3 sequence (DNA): TGTGCCAGTAGTGTCTTAGGACAGGGGGCGGACACTGAAGCTTTCTTT.

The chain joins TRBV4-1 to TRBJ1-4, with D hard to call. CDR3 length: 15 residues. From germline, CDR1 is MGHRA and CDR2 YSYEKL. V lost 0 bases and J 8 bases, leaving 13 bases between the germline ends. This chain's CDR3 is CASSQDDYVGEKLFF. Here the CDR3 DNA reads TGCGCCAGCAGCCAAGATGATTATGTCGGGGAAAAACTGTTTTTT.

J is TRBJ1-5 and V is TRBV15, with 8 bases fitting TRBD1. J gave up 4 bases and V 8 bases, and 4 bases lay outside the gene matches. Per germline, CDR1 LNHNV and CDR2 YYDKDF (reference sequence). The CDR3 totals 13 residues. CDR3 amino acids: CATGNRGNQPQHF. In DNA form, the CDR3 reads TGTGCCACCGGAAACAGGGGGAATCAGCCCCAGCATTTT.

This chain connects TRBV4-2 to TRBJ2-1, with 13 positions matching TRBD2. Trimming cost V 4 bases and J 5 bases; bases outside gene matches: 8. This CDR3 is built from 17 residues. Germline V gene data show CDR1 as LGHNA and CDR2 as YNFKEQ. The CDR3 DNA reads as TGTGCCAGCAGCCCATTCGGACTAGCGGGGGCCCACAATGAGCAGTTCTTC. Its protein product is CASSPFGLAGAHNEQFF.

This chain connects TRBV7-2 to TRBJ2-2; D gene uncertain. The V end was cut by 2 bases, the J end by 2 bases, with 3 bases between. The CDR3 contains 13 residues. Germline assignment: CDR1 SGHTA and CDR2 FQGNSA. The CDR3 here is CASSLYNTGELFF. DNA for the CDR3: TGTGCCAGCAGCTTATATAACACCGGGGAGCTGTTTTTT.

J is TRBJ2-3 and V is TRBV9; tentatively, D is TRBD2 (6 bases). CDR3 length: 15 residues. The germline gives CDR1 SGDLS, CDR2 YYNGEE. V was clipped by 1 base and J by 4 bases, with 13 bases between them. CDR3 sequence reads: CASSVSGVEADTQYF. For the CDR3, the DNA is TGTGCCAGCAGCGTATCGGGGGTTGAGGCAGATACGCAGTATTTT.

The CDR3 here is CASSPGESRTSPRMAQYF. The CDR3 bases are TGTGCCAGCAGCCCCGGGGAGTCCCGGACTAGTCCTAGGATGGCGCAGTATTTT. The chain couples TRBV28 to TRBJ2-3; 7 nucleotides agree with TRBD2. Per germline, CDR1 MDHEN and CDR2 SYDVKM. CDR3 length equals 18 residues. V dropped 6 bases and J dropped 10; count of bases not matched to a gene: 25.

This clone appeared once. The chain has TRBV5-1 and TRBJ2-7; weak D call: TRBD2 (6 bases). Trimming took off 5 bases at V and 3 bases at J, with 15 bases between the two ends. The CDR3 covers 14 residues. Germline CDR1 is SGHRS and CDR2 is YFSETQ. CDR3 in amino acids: CASRYTEGLYEQYF. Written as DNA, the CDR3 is TGCGCCAGCAGATACACGGAGGGGCTCTACGAGCAGTACTTC. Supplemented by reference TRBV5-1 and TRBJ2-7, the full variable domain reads KAGVTQTPRYLIKTRGQQVTLSCSPISGHRSVSWYQQTPGQGLQFLFEYFSETQRNKGNFPGRFSGRQFSNSRSEMNVSTLELGDSALYLCASRYTEGLYEQYFGPGTRLTVT.

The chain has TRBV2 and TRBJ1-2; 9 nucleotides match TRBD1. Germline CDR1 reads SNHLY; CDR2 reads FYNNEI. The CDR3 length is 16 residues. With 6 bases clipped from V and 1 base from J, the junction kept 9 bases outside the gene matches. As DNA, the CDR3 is TGTGCCAGCAGCAACAGGGGGCTATCAGTTAACTATGGCTACACCTTC. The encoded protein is CASSNRGLSVNYGYTF.

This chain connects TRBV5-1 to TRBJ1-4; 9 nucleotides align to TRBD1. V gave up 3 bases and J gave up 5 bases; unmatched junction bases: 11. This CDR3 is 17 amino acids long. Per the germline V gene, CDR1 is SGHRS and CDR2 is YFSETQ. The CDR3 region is CASSSAYTGGANEKLFF. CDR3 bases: TGCGCCAGCAGCTCAGCCTACACAGGGGGCGCAAATGAAAAACTGTTTTTT.

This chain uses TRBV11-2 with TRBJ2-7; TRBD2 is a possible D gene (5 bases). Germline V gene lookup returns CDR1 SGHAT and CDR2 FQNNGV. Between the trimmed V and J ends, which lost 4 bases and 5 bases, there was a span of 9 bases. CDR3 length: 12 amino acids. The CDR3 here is CASSSFSDEQYF. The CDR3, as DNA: TGTGCCAGCAGCTCCTTTAGCGACGAGCAGTACTTC.

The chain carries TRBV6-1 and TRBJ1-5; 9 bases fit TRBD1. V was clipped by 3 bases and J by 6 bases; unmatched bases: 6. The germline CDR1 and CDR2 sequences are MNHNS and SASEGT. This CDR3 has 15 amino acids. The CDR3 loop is CASSEWDRVGQPQHF. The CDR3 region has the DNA TGTGCCAGCAGTGAGTGGGACAGGGTTGGTCAGCCCCAGCATTTT.

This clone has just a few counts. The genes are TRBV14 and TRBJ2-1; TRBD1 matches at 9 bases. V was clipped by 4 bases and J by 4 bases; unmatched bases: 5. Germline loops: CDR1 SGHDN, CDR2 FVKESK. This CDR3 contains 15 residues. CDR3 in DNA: TGTGCCAGCAGCCCCCGGGACAGGGTGTACAATGAGCAGTTCTTC. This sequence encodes CASSPRDRVYNEQFF.